The 21 T cell receptor beta chains below all came from one sample that was sequenced in a study of shared clonotypes between healthy human individuals. Assay: immunoSEQ multiplex PCR; the TCRdb copy retains only in-frame clones and omits some. The sample holds under 750,000 clones, 55% to 75% seen once. Source material: memory CD4+ T cells sorted from blood. Subset: CD45RA-negative fraction. These receptor sequences come from a young woman in good health.

Only one count was recorded for this clone. V and J are TRBV19 and TRBJ1-4; 7 bases align to TRBD1. The V gene's germline CDR1 is LNHDA and CDR2 SQIVND (reference sequence). Trimming removed 5 bases from V and 5 bases from J; junction bases left unmatched: 5. The CDR3 has 14 amino acids. Here the CDR3 DNA reads TGTGCCAGTAGTCCGAGACAGGGAAATGAAAAACTGTTTTTT. Amino acids: CASSPRQGNEKLFF.

This chain joins TRBV27 and TRBJ2-1; D is unclear. This CDR3 has 14 amino acids. With 0 bases removed from V and 6 bases from J, the gap between germline ends came to 9 bases. Looked up from germline, CDR1 is MNHEY and CDR2 is SMNVEV (reference sequence). CDR3 sequence reads: CASSLSFWGNEQFF. CDR3 in DNA: TGTGCCAGCAGTTTATCCTTCTGGGGCAATGAGCAGTTCTTC.

This clone was found a few times. The rearrangement links TRBV7-2 to TRBJ1-1; D not resolved. CDR1 and CDR2 (germline): SGHTA, FQGNSA. Trimming took 5 bases from V and 1 from J, leaving 11 bases between them. This CDR3 is 14 amino acids long. CDR3: CASSPHIGNTEAFF. CDR3 sequence (DNA): TGTGCCAGCAGCCCCCACATAGGGAACACTGAAGCTTTCTTT.

This sequence joins TRBV7-2 and TRBJ1-2; D is uncertain. V dropped 5 bases and J dropped 3 bases, with 10 bases sitting between them. CDR3 size: 13 residues. Germline CDR1 is SGHTA and CDR2 is FQGNSA. CDR3 in DNA: TGTGCCAGCAGCCCGCAAATCGACTATGGCTACACCTTC. Translated: CASSPQIDYGYTF. Full variable domain (remainder filled in from reference TRBV7-2 and TRBJ1-2): GAGVSQSPSNKVTEKGKDVELRCDPISGHTALYWYRQSLGQGLEFLIYFQGNSAPDKSGLPSDRFSAERTGGSVSTLTIQRTQQEDSAVYLCASSPQIDYGYTFGSGTRLTVV.

This clone was detected only a few times. The chain joins TRBV18 to TRBJ2-2; D remains unclear. Germline loops: CDR1 KGHSH, CDR2 LQKENI. V was cut by 0 bases and J by 4 bases, with 6 bases left in between. This CDR3 is built from 14 residues. CDR3 DNA: TGTGCCAGCTCACCACCGGGTATCACCGGGGAGCTGTTTTTT. Translating it yields CASSPPGITGELFF. The complete variable domain, with remaining parts taken from reference TRBV18 and TRBJ2-2, reads NAGVMQNPRHLVRRRGQEARLRCSPMKGHSHVYWYRQLPEEGLKFMVYLQKENIIDESGMPKERFSAEFPKEGPSILRIQQVVRGDSAAYFCASSPPGITGELFFGEGSRLTVL.

The rearrangement joins TRBV5-4 to TRBJ2-4, with 10 bases matching TRBD2. CDR3 length: 16 amino acids. Trimming cost V 0 bases and J 0 bases; bases outside gene matches: 0. CDR1 SGHNT and CDR2 YYREEE come from the germline V gene (reference sequence). Here the CDR3 reads CASSLGTSGAKNIQYF. CDR3 nucleotide sequence: TGTGCCAGCAGCTTGGGGACTAGCGGAGCCAAAAACATTCAGTACTTC.

The chain carries TRBV28 and TRBJ1-1, with D hard to call. The V end lost 8 bases, the J end lost 0 bases, and 25 bases lay between the germline ends. The CDR3 is 18 amino acids. Germline V gene data show CDR1 as MDHEN and CDR2 as SYDVKM. In DNA form, the CDR3 reads TGTGCCAGCTATCTCCGGCGGACCGGACGTAAAGTGAACACTGAAGCTTTCTTT. Amino acid sequence: CASYLRRTGRKVNTEAFF.

The rearrangement uses TRBV6-5 and TRBJ1-2; D is unclear. With 5 bases removed from V and 4 bases from J, the gap between germline ends came to 14 bases. This CDR3 comprises 14 residues. The V gene's germline CDR1 is MNHEY and CDR2 SVGAGI. The CDR3 sequence: CASSTTMSSYGYTF. The CDR3 DNA sequence: TGTGCCAGCAGTACCACAATGAGCTCCTATGGCTACACCTTC.

This chain connects TRBV27 to TRBJ1-1; TRBD1 might be the D (5 bases). Trimming stripped 3 bases from V and 5 bases from J, with 16 bases between. The CDR3 totals 15 residues. The germline V gene has CDR1 MNHEY and CDR2 SMNVEV (reference sequence). Here the CDR3 DNA reads TGTGCCAGCAGTTTGGGGTGGGTAGGGGTGACTGAAGCTTTCTTT. This gives the protein CASSLGWVGVTEAFF.

The J gene is TRBJ2-1, the V gene TRBV2; 14 bases align to TRBD2. The J segment lost 6 bases and the V segment lost 7 bases, leaving 8 bases of the junction unmatched. The CDR3 loop spans 16 amino acids. Germline CDR1 is SNHLY and CDR2 is FYNNEI. This chain's CDR3 is CASKPGLAGVVNEQFF. CDR3 in DNA: TGTGCCAGCAAGCCGGGACTAGCGGGAGTGGTCAATGAGCAGTTCTTC.

This clone was observed a handful of times. The rearrangement uses TRBV5-4 and TRBJ1-1, with TRBD1 matching 7 bases. The germline CDR1 and CDR2 sequences are SGHNT and YYREEE (reference sequence). The CDR3 runs to 14 residues. The V segment lost 4 bases and the J segment 4 bases; nucleotides outside the gene matches: 7. The CDR3 sequence is CASSLQGGLTEAFF. The DNA of the CDR3 is TGTGCCAGCAGCCTGCAGGGGGGTCTCACTGAAGCTTTCTTT.

A remark on this clone: This specimen includes other DNA sequences encoding the same CDR3. The rearrangement joins TRBV5-1 to TRBJ2-1; the D is unclear. The CDR3 loop spans 15 amino acids. V was clipped by 0 bases and J by 1 base, with 8 bases between them. Looked up from germline, CDR1 is SGHRS and CDR2 is YFSETQ. The chain's CDR3 is CASSLDTTSYNEQFF. DNA of the CDR3: TGCGCCAGCAGCTTGGACACTACTTCCTACAATGAGCAGTTCTTC.

The chain is built from TRBV7-8 and TRBJ2-7; D is ambiguous. Germline CDR1 reads SGHVS; CDR2 reads FQNEAQ. V gave up 4 bases and J gave up 0 bases, with 10 bases separating them. This CDR3 spans 14 amino acids. The CDR3 spells CASSYAVLSYEQYF. The DNA for the CDR3 is TGTGCCAGCAGCTACGCCGTACTCTCCTACGAGCAGTACTTC.

V and J are TRBV28 and TRBJ1-4; no firm D call. Trimming removed 3 bases from V and 8 bases from J, with 16 bases in between. Germline values: CDR1 MDHEN, CDR2 SYDVKM. The CDR3 runs to 15 residues. CDR3 sequence: CASSFLDLQKEKLFF. The CDR3 DNA is TGTGCCAGCAGTTTCCTGGATCTCCAAAAAGAAAAACTGTTTTTT. The whole variable domain, filled in from reference TRBV28 and TRBJ1-4, reads DVKVTQSSRYLVKRTGEKVFLECVQDMDHENMFWYRQDPGLGLRLIYFSYDVKMKEKGDIPEGYSVSREKKERFSLILESASTNQTSMYLCASSFLDLQKEKLFFGSGTQLSVL.

The chain carries TRBV5-1 and TRBJ1-1, with 9 nucleotides matching TRBD1. Unmatched junction bases numbered 7, after V lost 2 bases and J lost 2 bases. The CDR3 runs 16 residues. The germline CDR1 and CDR2 sequences are SGHRS and YFSETQ. CDR3 loop: CASSFRQGGTNTEAFF. CDR3 bases: TGCGCCAGCAGCTTCCGACAGGGGGGAACTAACACTGAAGCTTTCTTT.

This rearrangement joins TRBV11-3 to TRBJ2-1, with 10 positions matching TRBD1. CDR1 is SGHNT and CDR2 is YENEEA in the germline V gene. J gave up 0 bases and V 4 bases, and 0 bases lay outside the gene matches. This CDR3 is built from 15 residues. CDR3 in DNA: TGTGCCAGCAGCTGGGACAGGGGCTCCTACAATGAGCAGTTCTTC. Translating gives CASSWDRGSYNEQFF.

The chain uses TRBV6-4 and TRBJ2-1, with TRBD2 matching 11 bases. The CDR3 is 15 residues long. V was pared by 4 bases and J by 7 bases, with 6 bases of the junction left unmatched. The germline CDR1 and CDR2 sequences are MRHNA and SNTAGT. The CDR3 DNA is TGTGCCAGCAGTGCACTAGCGGGAGCTTTAAATGAGCAGTTCTTC. Translation gives CASSALAGALNEQFF.

This sequence joins TRBV6-1 and TRBJ1-2; D gene uncertain. Trimming left V 2 bases short and J 4 bases short, with 14 bases between. Germline V lookup: CDR1 MNHNS, CDR2 SASEGT. The CDR3 contains 15 residues. The CDR3 loop is CASSERWYGAYGYTF. CDR3 nucleotides: TGTGCCAGCAGTGAACGGTGGTACGGTGCCTATGGCTACACCTTC.

This rearrangement joins TRBV6-6 to TRBJ1-2; the match to TRBD1 covers 9 bases. The CDR3 totals 14 residues. V shed 5 bases and J 7 bases; nucleotides not matched to a gene: 8. The germline V gene encodes CDR1 MNHNY and CDR2 SVGAGI (reference sequence). The CDR3 spells CASSPRDRDRGYTF. The CDR3 region has the DNA TGTGCCAGCAGTCCCCGGGACAGGGATCGTGGCTACACCTTC.

V gene TRBV4-1 combines with J gene TRBJ2-1; maybe TRBD2 (5 bases). Germline CDR1 is MGHRA and CDR2 is YSYEKL. V lost 4 bases, J lost 6 bases, and 13 bases lay in between. The CDR3 extends over 14 amino acids. For the CDR3, the DNA is TGCGCCAGCAGCCCTGAGGGCCCCCTCAATGAGCAGTTCTTC. This sequence encodes CASSPEGPLNEQFF.

The chain joins TRBV6-1 to TRBJ1-5, with D maybe TRBD1 (6 bases). V shed 8 bases and J shed 5 bases, with 16 bases lying between them. CDR1 is MNHNS, CDR2 SASEGT, per germline. This CDR3 is built from 14 residues. The DNA of the CDR3 is TGTGCCAGCCGCAAGGGGACAACAGATCAGCCCCAGCATTTT. This gives the protein CASRKGTTDQPQHF.